These T cell receptor beta chains were read from a single sample in a study of T-cell memory formation after mild COVID-19. MiXCR, run by TCRdb on the 5' RACE reads, gives a single entry per CDR3 protein. The sample has hundreds of thousands of distinct CDR3 sequences; about 23% are singletons. Sequenced: PBMCs or a T cell subset sorted from them (not recorded which). These receptors originate from an adult woman who had mild COVID-19 (a few samples of this study predate the infection). Cell type and time point are not known. CDR3s include the opening cysteine and the closing phenylalanine or tryptophan. D genes are given only for firm matches. Rows give clone size only sometimes, using once, few, many, or a class for an expanded clone.

v_call	d_call	clone_size	j_call	cdr3_nt	cdr3_aa
TRBV3-1	TRBD2	NA	TRBJ2-2	TGTGCCAGCAGTTATCTAGCGGGAGCGTCCGGGGAGCTGTTTTTT	CASSYLAGASGELFF
TRBV6-5	NA	NA	TRBJ1-5	TGTGCCAGCAGTTATGACCCGTGGGATCAGCCCCAGCATTTT	CASSYDPWDQPQHF
TRBV4-1	TRBD1	NA	TRBJ2-7	TGCGCCAGCAGCCTTAAGACAGGGGAATACTACGAGCAGTACTTC	CASSLKTGEYYEQYF
TRBV7-8	NA	NA	TRBJ2-1	TGTGCCAGCAGCCCCGACAGGCACAATGAGCAGTTCTTC	CASSPDRHNEQFF
TRBV15	TRBD2	many	TRBJ2-1	TGTGCCACCAGCAGAGATTCCGCTAGCGGGAACAGACCCAGCTCCTACAATGAGCAGTTCTTC	CATSRDSASGNRPSSYNEQFF
TRBV4-3	NA	few	TRBJ2-7	TGCGCCAGCAGCCAAGATTGGAGAGCAGTCTACGAGCAGTACTTC	CASSQDWRAVYEQYF
TRBV12-3/TRBV12-4	NA	NA	TRBJ2-7	TGTGCCAGCAGTTTGTTTCTCCAAGCCTACGAGCAGTACTTC	CASSLFLQAYEQYF
TRBV15	NA	few	TRBJ1-1	TGTGCCACCAGCAGAGATTGGAGGGGCACTGAAGCTTTCTTT	CATSRDWRGTEAFF
TRBV7-9	NA	NA	TRBJ1-1	TGTGCCAGCAGCTTAGCGTGGTCGCGAGCAGACACTGAAGCTTTCTTT	CASSLAWSRADTEAFF
TRBV12-3/TRBV12-4	TRBD2	few	TRBJ2-2	TGTGCCAGCAGCCCTATGGGCGGGGGGGCCATTCGGGAGCTGTTTTTT	CASSPMGGGAIRELFF
TRBV5-1	TRBD2	few	TRBJ2-2	TGCGCCAGCAGCTTGGCAGGGACTATGAACACCGGGGAGCTGTTTTTT	CASSLAGTMNTGELFF
TRBV7-2	TRBD1	few	TRBJ2-7	TGTGCCAGCAGCTTAGCGGGACAGGGGGTCTTCCACGAGCAGTACTTC	CASSLAGQGVFHEQYF
TRBV5-4	TRBD2	NA	TRBJ2-3	TGTGCCAGCAGCTTAAGGGGACTAGCGGTCCCGGGGTGGGGCACAGATACGCAGTATTTT	CASSLRGLAVPGWGTDTQYF
TRBV5-1	TRBD1	NA	TRBJ1-2	TGCGCCAGCAGCTCTCCGGACCAGGGGGCGGGAGGCTACACCTTC	CASSSPDQGAGGYTF
TRBV12-3/TRBV12-4	TRBD1	NA	TRBJ2-7	TGTGCCAGCAGCCCATACAGGGGCACAGGCTCCTACGAGCAGTACTTC	CASSPYRGTGSYEQYF
TRBV6-9	TRBD1	few	TRBJ1-5	TGTGCCAGCCGAGGGGACAGGAGCAGCAATCAGCCCCAGCATTTT	CASRGDRSSNQPQHF
TRBV6-2/TRBV6-3	TRBD2	NA	TRBJ2-7	TGTGCCAGCAGTTGGGGACTAGCGGCTGATAGCTCCTACGAGCAGTACTTC	CASSWGLAADSSYEQYF
TRBV20-1	NA	many	TRBJ2-7	TGCAGTGCTAGAGGACTAACCTCCTACGAGCAGTACTTC	CSARGLTSYEQYF
TRBV29-1	NA	few	TRBJ2-3	TGCAGCGTTGAAGCCCAGGGTGTAGCAGATACGCAGTATTTT	CSVEAQGVADTQYF
TRBV4-1	TRBD1	NA	TRBJ2-7	TGCGCCAGCAGCCAAGAACCTACAGGGGGGAACTACGAGCAGTACTTC	CASSQEPTGGNYEQYF
TRBV5-5	TRBD2	NA	TRBJ2-1	TGTGCCAGCAGCTGGGGTTTCGGACTAGCGTCAGATTCTAATGAGCAGTTCTTC	CASSWGFGLASDSNEQFF
TRBV5-1	NA	NA	TRBJ2-5	TGCGCCAGCAGCTACAGGCACGGGGCCGAGACCCAGTACTTC	CASSYRHGAETQYF
TRBV4-1	TRBD2	few	TRBJ2-7	TGCGCCAGCAGCCAAGCACTAGCGGGAAAGTACGAGCAGTACTTC	CASSQALAGKYEQYF
TRBV5-1	NA	few	TRBJ1-1	TGCGCCAGCAGCTTTGCCCCTATTGACTCCTTGAACACTGAAGCTTTCTTT	CASSFAPIDSLNTEAFF
TRBV7-6	TRBD2	few	TRBJ2-1	TGTGCCAGCAGCGGGACTAGCGGGAGGGCCCGAAATGAGCAGTTCTTC	CASSGTSGRARNEQFF
TRBV7-2	TRBD1	NA	TRBJ1-2	TGTGCCAGCAGCCCCGCCGGGACAGGGTATGGCTACACCTTC	CASSPAGTGYGYTF
TRBV7-3	NA	NA	TRBJ1-1	TGTGCCAGCAGCTTGGCAGGGCCGAACACTGAAGCTTTCTTT	CASSLAGPNTEAFF
TRBV10-3	NA	NA	TRBJ1-1	TGTGCCATCAGTGGGCGGGGGGACCCGGACACTGAAGCTTTCTTT	CAISGRGDPDTEAFF
TRBV5-5	NA	NA	TRBJ1-5	TGTGCCAGCAGCTTCTCGGCGCGTATGAGCAATCAGCCCCAGCATTTT	CASSFSARMSNQPQHF
TRBV20-1	TRBD2	few	TRBJ2-1	TGCAGTGCTACCCGCTTGAGCGGGAAGTCCTACAATGAGCAGTTCTTC	CSATRLSGKSYNEQFF
TRBV5-1	NA	few	TRBJ2-1	TGCGCCAGCAGGTTCCGGGACTCGGAGCAGTTCTTC	CASRFRDSEQFF
TRBV29-1	NA	NA	TRBJ2-5	TGCAGCGTTGATGGAGAGACCCAGTACTTC	CSVDGETQYF
TRBV7-8	TRBD2	NA	TRBJ2-3	TGTGCCAGCAGCTTATGGTCTAGCGGGGATATGACAGATACGCAGTATTTT	CASSLWSSGDMTDTQYF
TRBV12-3/TRBV12-4	NA	few	TRBJ2-1	TGTGCCAGCACTCCGGGGGGCCCAAATGAGCAGTTCTTC	CASTPGGPNEQFF
TRBV18	NA	NA	TRBJ1-1	TGTGCCAGCTCACCTACGACTGGGAACACTGAAGCTTTCTTT	CASSPTTGNTEAFF
TRBV5-1	NA	NA	TRBJ2-7	TGCGCCAGCAGCTTGCGCCTGGCCCCTCTTTCCTACGAGCAGTACTTC	CASSLRLAPLSYEQYF
TRBV7-9	TRBD1	NA	TRBJ2-7	TGTGCCGGACAGGTCGAGGGTTCCGCCACCTACGAGCAGTACTTC	CAGQVEGSATYEQYF
TRBV7-2	TRBD2	NA	TRBJ2-5	TGTGCCAGCAGTCGCCGAGCGGGGGACGGAGAGACCCAGTACTTC	CASSRRAGDGETQYF
TRBV20-1	TRBD2	NA	TRBJ2-7	TGCAGTGCTAGGGGCCAGCGGGGGGGCCCCTACGAGCAGTACTTC	CSARGQRGGPYEQYF
TRBV12-3/TRBV12-4	TRBD1	NA	TRBJ2-1	TGTGCCAGCAGTGGGACAGGGGGAGCCTACAATGAGCAGTTCTTC	CASSGTGGAYNEQFF
TRBV24-1	TRBD2	NA	TRBJ2-5	TGTGCCACCAGTGATTTGGGCAGCGGGGAGGCAGAGACCCAGTACTTC	CATSDLGSGEAETQYF
TRBV29-1	NA	NA	TRBJ2-1	TGCAGCGCCGCCGGGACGGTTTTCTATGAGCAGTTCTTC	CSAAGTVFYEQFF
TRBV7-6	NA	NA	TRBJ1-4	TGTGCCAGCAGCTTATCAGGGTTAACTAATGAAAAACTGTTTTTT	CASSLSGLTNEKLFF
TRBV9	TRBD2	few	TRBJ2-3	TGTGCCAGCAGCACGCTACCTCTAGCGGGGGGGGGCAATACGCAGTATTTT	CASSTLPLAGGGNTQYF
TRBV9	NA	NA	TRBJ1-1	TGTGCCAGCAGCCTCCCTAGGGCAGAAGCTTTCTTT	CASSLPRAEAFF
TRBV6-2/TRBV6-3	NA	NA	TRBJ1-2	TGTGCCAGCAGCAAAACTACAGTTAACTATGGCTACACCTTC	CASSKTTVNYGYTF
TRBV4-1	TRBD1	NA	TRBJ2-7	TGCGCCAGCAGCCAAGCCGGGACAGGGAACCTTCCGGGGGAGCAGTACTTC	CASSQAGTGNLPGEQYF
TRBV15	NA	few	TRBJ2-1	TGTGCCACCAGACCTATCGGGGTGTACAATGAGCAGTTCTTC	CATRPIGVYNEQFF
TRBV5-5	TRBD2	NA	TRBJ2-1	TGTGCCAGCAGCTTGTGGCTAGCGGGTTACAATGAGCAGTTCTTC	CASSLWLAGYNEQFF
TRBV4-1	TRBD1	few	TRBJ2-7	TGCGCCAGCAGCCAAGTGGGACAGCGCTCCTACGAGCAGTACTTC	CASSQVGQRSYEQYF
TRBV25-1	NA	few	TRBJ1-1	TGTGCCAGCAAATCGGAGGGGTATTTCGCTGAAGCTTTCTTT	CASKSEGYFAEAFF
TRBV7-2	NA	many	TRBJ2-3	TGTGCCAGCAGCTTTGCAACAGATACGCAGTATTTT	CASSFATDTQYF
TRBV7-9	TRBD2	few	TRBJ2-1	TGTGCCAGCAGCCCAAGGACTAGGGACAATGAGCAGTTCTTC	CASSPRTRDNEQFF